The 8 T cell receptor beta chains given below trace back to one sample, sequenced in a study of control samples from healthy donors and cancer patients (TCRdb year 2020). To prepare the library, the immunoSEQ multiplex PCR assay was applied. Here the immuneACCESS table is served through TCRdb, limited to in-frame sequences with V and J called. Missing clones are a known gap in these copies; in checked studies unresolved V genes cover under half, and the rest lacks a known reason. The sample table holds fewer than 200,000 clones, of which approximately 94% were seen once. The ten largest clonotypes hold 14% of the sample. Sequenced: PBMCs. The receptors stem from a man aged 55 to 70 with colorectal cancer.

This chain uses TRBV5-1 with TRBJ2-2; 9 bases are a match to TRBD2. The CDR3 contains 16 residues. V was clipped by 4 bases and J by 5 bases; unmatched bases: 9. Looked up from germline, CDR1 is SGHRS and CDR2 is YFSETQ. The DNA of the CDR3 is TGCGCCAGCAGCCCGACAATAGCGGGGGAGACCGGGGAGCTGTTTTTT. The encoded protein is CASSPTIAGETGELFF.

The V call is TRBV30, the J call TRBJ2-5, with TRBD2 matching 8 bases. V lost 8 bases to trimming and J lost 1 base; unmatched junction nucleotides: 6. CDR3 length: 13 amino acids. Per germline, CDR1 GTSNPN and CDR2 SVGIG (reference sequence). The CDR3 region is CAASTSAQETQYF. CDR3 sequence (DNA): TGTGCCGCATCGACTAGCGCCCAAGAGACCCAGTACTTC.

This chain links TRBV4-3 with TRBJ1-2, with 10 bases that match TRBD1. Germline trimming cut 0 bases from V and 4 bases from J; bases unmatched to any gene: 5. The germline V gene has CDR1 LGHNA and CDR2 YSLEER. CDR3 length: 16 amino acids. The CDR3 reads CASSQEDRGRGYGYTF. CDR3 sequence (DNA): TGCGCCAGCAGCCAAGAAGACAGGGGGCGAGGCTATGGCTACACCTTC.

The chain joins TRBV10-3 to TRBJ2-3; weak D call: TRBD1 (5 bases). There are 15 residues in the CDR3. Between the trimmed V and J ends, which lost 3 bases and 0 bases, there was a span of 10 bases. CDR1 is ENHRY and CDR2 is SYGVKD in the germline V gene. DNA for the CDR3: TGTGCCATCAGTGATAACAGGCCCAGCACAGATACGCAGTATTTT. Translated: CAISDNRPSTDTQYF.

The rearrangement joins TRBV5-1 to TRBJ2-5, with TRBD1 matching over 10 bases. The CDR3 consists of 17 residues. Germline V CDR1 and CDR2: SGHRS, YFSETQ. Unmatched junction bases numbered 12, after V lost 3 bases and J lost 4 bases. The CDR3 DNA is TGCGCCAGCAGCTCAGGCAGTGGGACAGGGGTAGGAGAGACCCAGTACTTC. Its protein is CASSSGSGTGVGETQYF. Complete variable domain (other parts from reference TRBV5-1 and TRBJ2-5): KAGVTQTPRYLIKTRGQQVTLSCSPISGHRSVSWYQQTPGQGLQFLFEYFSETQRNKGNFPGRFSGRQFSNSRSEMNVSTLELGDSALYLCASSSGSGTGVGETQYFGPGTRLLVL.

This chain links TRBV6-6 with TRBJ2-7; D is tentatively TRBD1 or TRBD2 (6 bases each). The CDR3 runs to 14 residues. The V gene lost 6 bases and the J gene lost 4 bases, with 16 bases spanning the gap. CDR1 and CDR2 from the germline V gene are MNHNY and SVGAGI (reference sequence). The CDR3 region is CASSSRGTLYEQYF. CDR3 nucleotides: TGTGCCAGCAGCTCCCGCGGGACACTATACGAGCAGTACTTC.

The rearrangement links TRBV6-5 to TRBJ1-1, with D unclear. In germline, CDR1 is MNHEY, CDR2 SVGAGI. V lost 6 bases and J lost 1, with 3 bases in between. This CDR3 spans 11 amino acids. As DNA, the CDR3 is TGTGCCAGCAGAGGGAACACTGAAGCTTTCTTT. This sequence encodes CASRGNTEAFF.

V gene TRBV7-9 combines with J gene TRBJ1-1; the match to TRBD1 covers 7 bases. V was clipped by 5 bases and J by 4 bases; unmatched bases: 4. Germline CDR1 reads SEHNR; CDR2 reads FQNEAQ (reference sequence). The CDR3 runs 13 residues. The CDR3 coding sequence is TGTGCCAGCAGCGCCTCAGGGGGCACTGAAGCTTTCTTT. Translated, it gives CASSASGGTEAFF.